The next 16 T cell receptor beta chains were all read from a single sample in a study of blood T cell repertoires in COVID-19. TCRdb's table, derived via immunoSEQ multiplex PCR, lists solely in-frame clones and lacks some. The profile shows 200,000 to 250,000 clones, about nine tenths of them singletons. Sequencing was done on a sample of peripheral blood. The source is a woman aged 60-75 years with acute or convalescent COVID-19.

The genes are TRBV12-3 or TRBV12-4 and TRBJ1-2; 7 bases map to TRBD1. With V trimmed by 6 bases and J by 2 bases, 3 bases remained unmatched. This CDR3 region has 13 residues. The CDR3 DNA follows: TGTGCCAGCAGGTTGACAGGGAACTATGGCTACACCTTC. Its translation is CASRLTGNYGYTF.

The rearrangement links TRBV6-6 to TRBJ2-1, with 9 positions matching TRBD2. Germline V gene data show CDR1 as MNHNY and CDR2 as SVGAGI (reference sequence). Trimming removed 0 bases from V and 10 bases from J; junction bases left unmatched: 10. This CDR3 has 16 residues. CDR3 in amino acids: CASSYSRGGGAWEQFF. The CDR3 coding sequence is TGTGCCAGCAGTTACTCACGCGGCGGGGGGGCCTGGGAGCAGTTCTTC.

This rearrangement joins TRBV2 to TRBJ1-5, with 10 bases identical to TRBD1. The CDR3 totals 15 residues. Germline loops: CDR1 SNHLY, CDR2 FYNNEI. After removal of 6 bases from V and 3 bases from J, the junction contained 5 bases not matched to a gene. The CDR3 DNA follows: TGTGCCAGCAGCCCGGGACAGGGGAACAATCAGCCCCAGCATTTT. Amino acids: CASSPGQGNNQPQHF. The full variable domain, with the rest looked up from reference TRBV2 and TRBJ1-5, is EPEVTQTPSHQVTQMGQEVILRCVPISNHLYFYWYRQILGQKVEFLVSFYNNEISEKSEIFDDQFSVERPDGSNFTLKIRSTKLEDSAMYFCASSPGQGNNQPQHFGDGTRLSIL.

This sequence joins TRBV5-1 and TRBJ2-2; TRBD1 matches 8 bases. CDR3 length: 14 residues. CDR1 and CDR2 from the germline V gene are SGHRS and YFSETQ. The V and J ends lost 7 bases and 1 base, in that order; junction bases with no gene match: 3. CDR3 sequence reads: CASAGTGNTGELFF. The CDR3 nucleotides are TGCGCCAGCGCCGGGACAGGGAACACCGGGGAGCTGTTTTTT.

A note on this clone: One end of the junction varies from germline; a read error may be responsible. The rearrangement joins TRBV19 to TRBJ2-7, with 7 bases lining up with TRBD1. Germline-derived CDR1 and CDR2 are LNHDA and SQIVND (reference sequence). This CDR3 spans 14 amino acids. For the CDR3, the DNA is TGTGCCAGTGGTATGACCGGGACAGCCTACGAGCAGTACTTC. Its protein product is CASGMTGTAYEQYF.

The genes are TRBV4-2 and TRBJ1-5; D is ambiguous. The germline V gene has CDR1 LGHNA and CDR2 YNFKEQ. The CDR3 runs to 15 residues. The V end lost 0 bases, the J end lost 3 bases, and 9 bases lay between the germline ends. CDR3 region: CASSQDWQANQPQHF. The CDR3 DNA reads as TGTGCCAGCAGCCAAGACTGGCAGGCCAATCAGCCCCAGCATTTT.

The chain combines TRBV12-5 with TRBJ2-5; 7 nucleotides agree with TRBD1. Germline values: CDR1 LGHNT, CDR2 FRNRAP. V dropped 8 bases and J dropped 0; count of bases not matched to a gene: 6. The CDR3 has 14 residues. The CDR3 DNA reads TGTGCTAGTCGGTCGACAGGGTACCAAGAGACCCAGTACTTC. This sequence encodes CASRSTGYQETQYF.

This clone is a singleton in its sample. The CDR3 region has the DNA TGTGCCAGTAGTATTGGTGGGAGCAGCTACGAGCAGTACTTC. Translating it yields CASSIGGSSYEQYF. The chain joins TRBV19 to TRBJ2-7; TRBD2 is a possible D gene (5 bases). Trimming took 3 bases from V and 3 from J, leaving 12 bases between them. The CDR3 has 14 residues. Germline loops: CDR1 LNHDA, CDR2 SQIVND (reference sequence).

The V gene is TRBV19, the J gene TRBJ1-5; 7 bases line up with TRBD1. CDR1 and CDR2 (germline): LNHDA, SQIVND (reference sequence). The CDR3 contains 19 residues. Trimming at V came to 2 bases and at J to 4 bases, leaving 17 bases not matched to a gene. This chain's CDR3 is CASSILGTDLPNINQPQHF. The CDR3 bases are TGTGCCAGTAGTATATTAGGGACAGACCTACCCAACATAAATCAGCCCCAGCATTTT. Together with reference TRBV19 and TRBJ1-5, the CDR3 gives the full variable domain: DGGITQSPKYLFRKEGQNVTLSCEQNLNHDAMYWYRQDPGQGLRLIYYSQIVNDFQKGDIAEGYSVSREKKESFPLTVTSAQKNPTAFYLCASSILGTDLPNINQPQHFGDGTRLSIL.

The chain joins TRBV4-2 to TRBJ2-3, with TRBD2 matching over 7 bases. This CDR3 spans 16 amino acids. J gave up 6 bases and V 1 base, and 10 bases lay outside the gene matches. Germline CDR1 and CDR2: LGHNA and YNFKEQ. CDR3 bases: TGTGCCAGCAGCCAAGCAGCGGGAACCCCGGAGGATACGCAGTATTTT. It translates to CASSQAAGTPEDTQYF.

V is TRBV28 and J is TRBJ2-5; maybe TRBD2 (6 bases). Trimming left V 4 bases short and J 5 bases short, with 20 bases between. This CDR3 comprises 16 residues. CDR1 and CDR2 from the germline V gene are MDHEN and SYDVKM. This CDR3 reads CASSYLSGTSGETQYF. The CDR3 DNA is TGTGCCAGCAGTTACCTTAGCGGAACTAGTGGGGAGACCCAGTACTTC.

This chain uses TRBV18 with TRBJ2-7, with a possible D match to TRBD1 (5 bases). V lost 3 bases and J 0 bases, leaving 9 bases between the germline ends. Germline V gene data show CDR1 as KGHSH and CDR2 as LQKENI. CDR3 length: 14 amino acids. CDR3 loop: CASSPLDTSYEQYF. The CDR3 nucleotides are TGTGCCAGCTCACCGCTGGACACCTCCTACGAGCAGTACTTC.

V and J are TRBV3-1 (or the pseudogene TRBV3-2) and TRBJ2-5, with 14 positions matching TRBD2. The J segment lost 2 bases and the V segment lost 4 bases, leaving 15 bases of the junction unmatched. The germline CDR1 and CDR2 sequences are LGHDT and YNNKEL (reference sequence). The CDR3 consists of 20 residues. This CDR3 is CASSRPPGLAGARSQETQYF. CDR3 in DNA: TGTGCCAGCAGCCGACCACCGGGACTAGCGGGGGCAAGGTCTCAAGAGACCCAGTACTTC.

This chain uses TRBV2 with TRBJ1-5, with D maybe TRBD1 (6 bases). The CDR3 spans 15 residues. Trimming shortened V by 5 bases and J by 7 bases, and 18 bases separated the two germline ends. CDR1 SNHLY and CDR2 FYNNEI come from the germline V gene. The chain's CDR3 is CASSPGQHRGQPQHF. Here the CDR3 DNA reads TGTGCCAGCAGTCCCGGACAGCACCGAGGGCAGCCCCAGCATTTT.

The count of this clone is one. This CDR3 is also generated by other DNA sequences in the sample. The chain combines TRBV18 with TRBJ1-5; TRBD1 matches 8 bases. Germline trimming cut 5 bases from V and 5 bases from J; bases unmatched to any gene: 2. CDR1 and CDR2 (germline): KGHSH, LQKENI. This CDR3 is 13 amino acids long. The CDR3 protein is CASSTDRDQPQHF. DNA for the CDR3: TGTGCCAGCTCAACGGACAGGGATCAGCCCCAGCATTTT.

This clone was picked up a small number of times. V is TRBV5-4 and J is TRBJ2-7; a weak D match, TRBD2 (6 bases). Germline CDR1 reads SGHNT; CDR2 reads YYREEE (reference sequence). The CDR3 is 16 residues long. The V end lost 4 bases, the J end lost 5 bases, and 22 bases lay between the germline ends. The CDR3 loop is CASSRGLPDRGHEQYF. DNA for the CDR3: TGTGCCAGCAGCAGGGGACTCCCCGACCGGGGCCACGAGCAGTACTTC. The variable domain in full, completed from reference TRBV5-4 and TRBJ2-7, reads ETGVTQSPTHLIKTRGQQVTLRCSSQSGHNTVSWYQQALGQGPQFIFQYYREEENGRGNFPPRFSGLQFPNYSSELNVNALELDDSALYLCASSRGLPDRGHEQYFGPGTRLTVT.